This T cell receptor (beta chain) was captured by sequencing in a study of beta chain features in type 1 diabetes. Regarding the study as a whole: All four CD4+ subsets of Type 1 diabetes patients contained TCRB CDR3s that were moderately but significantly shorter. A potential PCR bias toward shorter templates would be equal in patient and control samples.

Turning to this clone: Its specificity is not known.

Of the isolated RNA, all was reverse transcribed, and so the sequenced material was expressed TCRB transcripts. Some clones are missing from TCRdb's copy, which holds only in-frame ones; the method was immunoSEQ multiplex PCR. The table shows over 150,000 clones, with about a tenth occurring only once. The CDR3 totals 13 residues. The V gene's germline CDR1 is ENHRY and CDR2 SYGVKD. V dropped 6 bases and J dropped 4; count of bases not matched to a gene: 3. The source of this sequence is a man aged 30-40 years with type 1 diabetes. The sequenced material came from central memory CD4+ T cells from blood. The chain combines TRBV10-3 with TRBJ2-3; 8 nucleotides align to TRBD1. The CDR3 bases are TGTGCCATCAGCGCGGACAGGGCAGATACGCAGTATTTT. The encoded protein is CAISADRADTQYF.